The entry below describes one T cell receptor (beta chain). This sample was included in a study of spatial heterogeneity in lung cancer. The V end lost 5 bases, the J end lost 4 bases, and 14 bases lay between the germline ends. The CDR3 runs 14 residues. TCRdb re-called the 5' RACE reads through MiXCR, storing one row per CDR3 protein. Counted here are some 52,000 distinct CDR3 sequences, less than 8.5% occurring once; the ten biggest clones make up 2.9%. Time point in this sample: sample taken at primary tumor resection. Tumor, nontumor lung or frozen PBMC supplied whole RNA, sequenced without sorting.

The source material was PBMCs, sampled at surgery. The receptor was derived from a female donor with early-stage non-small cell lung cancer. The J gene is TRBJ2-5, the V gene TRBV12-3 or TRBV12-4; a possible D gene is TRBD1 (7 bases). CDR3 residues: CASSKRQGGETQYF. In DNA form, the CDR3 reads TGTGCCAGCAGTAAGAGACAGGGAGGAGAGACCCAGTACTTC.